These 2 T cell receptor beta chains came from one sample sequenced in a study of technical replicates of blood from several donors. TCRdb's table, derived via immunoSEQ multiplex PCR, lists solely in-frame clones and lacks some. The table has 91,000 or so clones, approximately 95% seen once. Sequences were obtained from T cells isolated from PBMCs. The receptors here all came from a human donor in good health.

The chain recombines TRBV19 with TRBJ2-1; 12 bases map to TRBD2. Germline V gene lookup returns CDR1 LNHDA and CDR2 SQIVND (reference sequence). V was pared by 1 base and J by 9 bases, with 7 bases of the junction left unmatched. The CDR3 totals 16 residues. CDR3 sequence reads: CASSIATSGRRSEQFF. CDR3 nucleotide sequence: TGTGCCAGTAGTATAGCTACTAGCGGGAGGAGGAGTGAGCAGTTCTTC.

The V call is TRBV7-2, the J call TRBJ2-1; D not resolved. The germline gives CDR1 SGHTA, CDR2 FQGNSA. V dropped 3 bases and J dropped 6 bases, with 9 bases sitting between them. CDR3 size: 13 residues. Here the CDR3 reads CASSFHPSNEQFF. The CDR3 DNA is TGTGCCAGCAGCTTTCACCCTAGCAATGAGCAGTTCTTC.